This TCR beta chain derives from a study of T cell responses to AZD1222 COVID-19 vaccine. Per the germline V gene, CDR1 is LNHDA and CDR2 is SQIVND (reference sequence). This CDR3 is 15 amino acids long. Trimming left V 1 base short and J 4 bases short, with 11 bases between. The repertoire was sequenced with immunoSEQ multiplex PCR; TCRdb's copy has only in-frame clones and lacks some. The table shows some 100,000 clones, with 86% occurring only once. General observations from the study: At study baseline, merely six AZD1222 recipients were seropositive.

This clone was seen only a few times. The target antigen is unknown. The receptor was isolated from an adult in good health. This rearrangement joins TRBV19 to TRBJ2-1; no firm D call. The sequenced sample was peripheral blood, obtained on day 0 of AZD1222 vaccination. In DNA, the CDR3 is TGTGCCAGTAGTATAGCTGGCGGACGATACAATGAGCAGTTCTTC. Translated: CASSIAGGRYNEQFF.